The 27 T cell receptor beta chains listed next were all sequenced from one sample in a study of Ad26.COV2.S vaccination and SARS-CoV-2 variants. As for treatment: over 15 received Ad26.COV2.S at low or high dose, single or two shots; about 5 received placebo; per-sample allocation not given. Day 63 after the first vaccine or placebo injection was the time point for sampling. The data were produced by immunoSEQ multiplex PCR, yet TCRdb's version contains in-frame clones alone and is incomplete. The sample consists of roughly 700,000 clones, 89% of them appearing once. This sample comprised peripheral blood, obtained in a trial of Ad26.COV2.S vaccine versus placebo. The receptor set was obtained from a person between 18 and 65 years old who received the Ad26.COV2.S COVID-19 vaccine or a placebo.

The chain is built from TRBV24-1 and TRBJ2-3, with 7 bases lining up with TRBD2. CDR1 and CDR2 from the germline V gene are KGHDR and SFDVKD. The J segment lost 8 bases and the V segment lost 1 base, leaving 11 bases of the junction unmatched. CDR3 length: 16 residues. CDR3 nucleotides: TGTGCCACCAGTGATTTTCTTCCTAGCGGAGCGGGTACGCAGTATTTT. It is translated as CATSDFLPSGAGTQYF.

The chain joins TRBV7-8 to TRBJ2-7; TRBD2 is a possible D gene (6 bases). The CDR3 contains 14 residues. The V gene lost 1 base and the J gene lost 5 bases, with 12 bases spanning the gap. CDR1 and CDR2 from the germline V gene are SGHVS and FQNEAQ. The DNA for the CDR3 is TGTGCCAGCAGCTTAGGCGGGGTATTAAACGAGCAGTACTTC. It translates to CASSLGGVLNEQYF.

The chain combines TRBV5-1 with TRBJ2-3; unclear D gene. The length of the CDR3 is 12 residues. Trimming took off 7 bases at V and 1 base at J, with 7 bases between the two ends. The V gene's germline CDR1 is SGHRS and CDR2 YFSETQ. The CDR3 loop is CASSAGTDTQYF. CDR3 DNA: TGCGCCAGCTCCGCTGGCACAGATACGCAGTATTTT.

In its sample, this clone was seen a few times. The chain recombines TRBV29-1 with TRBJ1-4; D gene ambiguous. The CDR3 extends over 11 amino acids. The germline gives CDR1 SQVTM, CDR2 ANQGSEA. Between the trimmed V and J ends, which lost 7 bases and 8 bases, there was a span of 11 bases. CDR3 loop: CSGAFGEKLFF. The CDR3 DNA follows: TGCAGCGGGGCGTTTGGGGAAAAACTGTTTTTT.

The V call is TRBV7-2, the J call TRBJ2-1; perhaps D is TRBD1 or TRBD2 (5 bases each). V was shortened by 7 bases and J by 4 bases, with 17 bases between the two germline ends. The CDR3 totals 15 residues. Looked up from germline, CDR1 is SGHTA and CDR2 is FQGNSA. The CDR3 sequence: CASTPGEGRYNEQFF. CDR3 sequence (DNA): TGTGCCAGCACCCCCGGCGAGGGGAGATACAATGAGCAGTTCTTC. Filled out from reference TRBV7-2 and TRBJ2-1, the complete variable domain reads GAGVSQSPSNKVTEKGKDVELRCDPISGHTALYWYRQSLGQGLEFLIYFQGNSAPDKSGLPSDRFSAERTGGSVSTLTIQRTQQEDSAVYLCASTPGEGRYNEQFFGPGTRLTVL.

The chain carries TRBV11-2 and TRBJ2-1; D is ambiguous. This CDR3 is 13 amino acids long. Deletions cut 2 bases from V and 10 bases from J, with 12 bases between. The V gene's germline CDR1 is SGHAT and CDR2 FQNNGV. DNA of the CDR3: TGTGCCAGCAGCTTAACGGATCGTAGGGAGCAGTTCTTC. This translates into CASSLTDRREQFF. The full variable domain, its missing parts supplied by reference TRBV11-2 and TRBJ2-1, is EAGVAQSPRYKIIEKRQSVAFWCNPISGHATLYWYQQILGQGPKLLIQFQNNGVVDDSQLPKDRFSAERLKGVDSTLKIQPAKLEDSAVYLCASSLTDRREQFFGPGTRLTVL.

CDR3 in DNA: TGTGCCAGCAGTGAAGCGGGGATGGAGACCCAGTACTTC. Its protein product is CASSEAGMETQYF. This chain joins TRBV25-1 and TRBJ2-5; D may be TRBD2 (6 bases). CDR3 length equals 13 residues. From germline, CDR1 is MGHDK and CDR2 SYGVNS. Trimming cost V 2 bases and J 5 bases, with 9 bases left between them.

The chain is built from TRBV6-5 and TRBJ2-2; no definite D call. CDR1 MNHEY and CDR2 SVGAGI come from the germline V gene. CDR3 length equals 11 residues. Trimming pared 6 bases from V and 7 bases from J, leaving 6 bases between. This CDR3 reads CASRRRGELFF. Here the CDR3 DNA reads TGTGCCAGCAGGCGACGCGGGGAGCTGTTTTTT.

The V gene is TRBV6-6, the J gene TRBJ1-2, with 8 bases fitting TRBD1. Looked up from germline, CDR1 is MNHNY and CDR2 is SVGAGI (reference sequence). Trimming cost V 6 bases and J 1 base; bases outside gene matches: 4. This CDR3 is built from 14 residues. The CDR3 here is CASSPGQGNYGYTF. DNA of the CDR3: TGTGCCAGCAGCCCCGGACAGGGTAACTATGGCTACACCTTC.

This chain uses TRBV7-9 with TRBJ2-1; D may be TRBD1 (5 bases). Germline CDR1 SEHNR, CDR2 FQNEAQ (reference sequence). V dropped 10 bases and J dropped 6 bases, with 13 bases sitting between them. This CDR3 comprises 12 residues. CDR3 region: CATQGVGNEQFF. The CDR3 DNA reads TGTGCCACCCAGGGTGTGGGCAATGAGCAGTTCTTC.

This rearrangement joins TRBV7-2 to TRBJ1-2; D is ambiguous. Trimming left V 1 base short and J 5 bases short, with 11 bases between. The germline gives CDR1 SGHTA, CDR2 FQGNSA. The CDR3 length is 14 residues. This CDR3 is CASSLEQFVYGYTF. CDR3 nucleotides: TGTGCCAGCAGCTTAGAACAGTTCGTGTATGGCTACACCTTC. The full variable domain, rest sourced from reference TRBV7-2 and TRBJ1-2, is GAGVSQSPSNKVTEKGKDVELRCDPISGHTALYWYRQSLGQGLEFLIYFQGNSAPDKSGLPSDRFSAERTGGSVSTLTIQRTQQEDSAVYLCASSLEQFVYGYTFGSGTRLTVV.

The chain recombines TRBV2 with TRBJ2-4; 9 bases agree with TRBD1. V trimming: 8 bases; J trimming: 5 bases; junction bases outside the gene matches: 4. The germline V gene has CDR1 SNHLY and CDR2 FYNNEI. The CDR3 extends over 13 amino acids. The CDR3 DNA reads as TGTGCCAGCGGGGGACAGGGTGAAAACATTCAGTACTTC. Protein sequence: CASGGQGENIQYF.

J is TRBJ1-5 and V is TRBV3-1 (or the pseudogene TRBV3-2); D is uncertain. CDR1 and CDR2 from the germline V gene are LGHDT and YNNKEL (reference sequence). This CDR3 spans 14 amino acids. Trimming shortened V by 5 bases and J by 0 bases, and 8 bases separated the two germline ends. CDR3 region: CASSKGYSNQPQHF. As DNA, the CDR3 is TGTGCCAGCAGCAAGGGATATAGCAATCAGCCCCAGCATTTT.

In this sample, this clone turned up once. The rearrangement links TRBV27 to TRBJ2-7, with 7 bases matching TRBD1. The CDR3 length is 13 residues. The V and J ends lost 4 bases and 3 bases, in that order; junction bases with no gene match: 3. CDR1 is MNHEY, CDR2 SMNVEV, per germline (reference sequence). CDR3 nucleotide sequence: TGTGCCAGCAGTTCGGACAGGAACTACGAGCAGTACTTC. Its protein is CASSSDRNYEQYF.

The V call is TRBV6-1, the J call TRBJ2-4; 10 bases map to TRBD2. This CDR3 is 18 amino acids long. Per the germline V gene, CDR1 is MNHNS and CDR2 is SASEGT. The J segment lost 1 base and the V segment lost 2 bases, leaving 8 bases of the junction unmatched. The CDR3 DNA sequence: TGTGCCAGCAGTGAAAGAGCGGGAGGGGCCGCGGCCAAAAACATTCAGTACTTC. Its protein is CASSERAGGAAAKNIQYF.

In this sample, this clone turned up once. The chain joins TRBV15 to TRBJ1-5; 8 bases are a match to TRBD1. Looked up from germline, CDR1 is LNHNV and CDR2 is YYDKDF (reference sequence). This CDR3 contains 15 residues. Trimming removed 3 bases from V and 7 bases from J; junction bases left unmatched: 8. CDR3 sequence (DNA): TGTGCCACCAGCAGTACAGGGGGTTTGGACCAGCCCCAGCATTTT. It encodes CATSSTGGLDQPQHF.

The chain is built from TRBV7-2 and TRBJ2-2, with D tentatively TRBD2 (6 bases). This CDR3 region has 13 residues. Germline V gene sequence: CDR1 SGHTA, CDR2 FQGNSA. Trimming took off 6 bases at V and 6 bases at J, with 11 bases between the two ends. CDR3: CASRLTSPGELFF. The CDR3 region has the DNA TGTGCCAGCAGATTGACTAGTCCCGGGGAGCTGTTTTTT.

This chain joins TRBV30 and TRBJ1-5; D remains unclear. The CDR3 extends over 13 amino acids. The germline V gene has CDR1 GTSNPN and CDR2 SVGIG (reference sequence). V lost 0 bases, J lost 4 bases, and 7 bases lay in between. CDR3 bases: TGTGCCTGGAGTGTAAGCGAGAATCAGCCCCAGCATTTT. It codes for CAWSVSENQPQHF.

The rearrangement uses TRBV10-3 and TRBJ2-7, with 7 bases identical to TRBD1. Losses at the gene ends were 10 bases for V and 2 bases for J; bases not matched to a gene: 11. This CDR3 comprises 14 residues. Germline V lookup: CDR1 ENHRY, CDR2 SYGVKD. The CDR3 protein is CATAGSGQPYEQYF. CDR3 DNA sequence: TGTGCCACCGCGGGCTCGGGACAGCCCTACGAGCAGTACTTC.

This clone was counted between two and nine times. The gene calls are TRBV7-9 and TRBJ1-1, with D tentatively TRBD1 (5 bases). The germline V and J ends were trimmed by 3 bases and 1 base, with 6 bases remaining between them. The CDR3 has 13 residues. Germline values: CDR1 SEHNR, CDR2 FQNEAQ (reference sequence). The CDR3 is CASSLTENTEAFF. The CDR3 DNA follows: TGTGCCAGCAGCTTGACAGAGAACACTGAAGCTTTCTTT.

The rearrangement uses TRBV30 and TRBJ2-1; 8 bases line up with TRBD1. The germline CDR1 and CDR2 sequences are GTSNPN and SVGIG (reference sequence). CDR3 size: 11 residues. J was trimmed by 16 bases and V by 3 bases; bases with no gene match: 8. CDR3 in amino acids: CAWRTGTGHFF. CDR3 DNA: TGTGCCTGGAGGACCGGGACAGGTCATTTCTTC.

This rearrangement joins TRBV6-5 to TRBJ1-3; maybe TRBD1 (6 bases). This CDR3 has 14 amino acids. Germline V gene sequence: CDR1 MNHEY, CDR2 SVGAGI. V dropped 8 bases and J dropped 7 bases, with 18 bases sitting between them. CDR3 nucleotides: TGTGCCAGCTCTGCAGTCCGAGGGGGGAACACCATATATTTT. Protein: CASSAVRGGNTIYF.

This chain links TRBV5-1 with TRBJ2-7; D may be TRBD1 (5 bases). This CDR3 comprises 14 residues. In germline, CDR1 is SGHRS, CDR2 YFSETQ. Trimming stripped 3 bases from V and 2 bases from J, with 12 bases between. The CDR3 DNA reads as TGCGCCAGCAGCTGGGTCGGACAAACCTACGAGCAGTACTTC. It yields the protein CASSWVGQTYEQYF.

J is TRBJ2-1 and V is TRBV7-9, with TRBD1 matching over 7 bases. The CDR3 is 16 residues long. The germline V gene encodes CDR1 SEHNR and CDR2 FQNEAQ (reference sequence). The junction had 11 bases not matched to a gene; V was cut back by 5 bases and J by 4 bases. The CDR3 region is CASSPGEGGLYNEQFF. The CDR3 DNA follows: TGTGCCAGCAGCCCGGGTGAAGGGGGCTTGTACAATGAGCAGTTCTTC.

This clone occurred a few times. The gene calls are TRBV6-2 or TRBV6-3 and TRBJ1-6; 7 nucleotides match TRBD1. Trimming at V came to 3 bases and at J to 8 bases, leaving 7 bases not matched to a gene. Germline CDR1 MNHEY, CDR2 SVGEGT. This CDR3 contains 15 residues. In nucleotides, the CDR3 is TGTGCCAGCAGTTATCTCACAGGGGTATATTCACCCCTCCACTTT. It is translated as CASSYLTGVYSPLHF.

V gene TRBV11-1 combines with J gene TRBJ1-1; the match to TRBD1 covers 8 bases. This CDR3 has 15 amino acids. J lost 6 bases, V lost 3 bases, and 9 bases had no gene match. Germline CDR1 is SGHAT and CDR2 is FQDESV (reference sequence). CDR3 nucleotides: TGTGCCAGCAGCTTCGGCCAGGGGGCGATGGCTGAAGCTTTCTTT. As protein: CASSFGQGAMAEAFF.

The chain couples TRBV5-1 to TRBJ2-7, with 8 bases identical to TRBD1. This CDR3 contains 13 residues. V was clipped by 4 bases and J by 3 bases; unmatched bases: 3. Germline V gene lookup returns CDR1 SGHRS and CDR2 YFSETQ. The chain's CDR3 is CASSPDRGYEQYF. The CDR3 region has the DNA TGCGCCAGCAGCCCCGACAGGGGCTACGAGCAGTACTTC.